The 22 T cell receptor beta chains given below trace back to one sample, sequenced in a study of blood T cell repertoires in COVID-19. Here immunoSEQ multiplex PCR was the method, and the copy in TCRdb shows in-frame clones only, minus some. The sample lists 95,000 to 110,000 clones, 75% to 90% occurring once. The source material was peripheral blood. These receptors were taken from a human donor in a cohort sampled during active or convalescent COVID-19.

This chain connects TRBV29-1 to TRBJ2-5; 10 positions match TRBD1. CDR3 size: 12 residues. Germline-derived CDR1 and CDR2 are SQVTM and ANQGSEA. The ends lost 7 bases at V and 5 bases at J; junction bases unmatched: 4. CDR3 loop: CSAGQGGETQYF. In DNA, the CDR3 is TGCAGCGCCGGACAGGGGGGGGAGACCCAGTACTTC. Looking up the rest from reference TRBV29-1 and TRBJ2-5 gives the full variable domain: SAVISQKPSRDICQRGTSLTIQCQVDSQVTMMFWYRQQPGQSLTLIATANQGSEATYESGFVIDKFPISRPNLTFSTLTVSNMSPEDSSIYLCSAGQGGETQYFGPGTRLLVL.

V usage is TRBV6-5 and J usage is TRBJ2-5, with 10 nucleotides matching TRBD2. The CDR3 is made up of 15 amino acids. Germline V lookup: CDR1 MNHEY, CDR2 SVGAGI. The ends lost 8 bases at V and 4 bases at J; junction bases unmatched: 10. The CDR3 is CASLFSGGLGETQYF. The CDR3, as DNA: TGTGCCAGCTTATTTAGCGGGGGGCTGGGAGAGACCCAGTACTTC.

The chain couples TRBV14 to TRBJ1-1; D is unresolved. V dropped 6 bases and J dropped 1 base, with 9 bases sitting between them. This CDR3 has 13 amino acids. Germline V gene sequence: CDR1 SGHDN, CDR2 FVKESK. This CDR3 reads CASSSVPNTEAFF. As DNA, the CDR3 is TGTGCCAGCAGTAGCGTTCCGAACACTGAAGCTTTCTTT.

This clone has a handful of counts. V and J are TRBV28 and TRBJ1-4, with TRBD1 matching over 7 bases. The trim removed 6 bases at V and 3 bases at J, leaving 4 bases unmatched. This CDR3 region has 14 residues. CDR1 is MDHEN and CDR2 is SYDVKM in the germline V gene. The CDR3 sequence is CASSRDRPNEKLFF. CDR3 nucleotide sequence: TGTGCCAGCAGCCGGGACAGACCTAATGAAAAACTGTTTTTT.

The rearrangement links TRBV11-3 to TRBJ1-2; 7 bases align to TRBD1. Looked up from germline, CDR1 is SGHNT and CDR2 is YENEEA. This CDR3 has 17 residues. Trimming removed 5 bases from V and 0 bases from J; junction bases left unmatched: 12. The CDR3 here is CASSPRRQGSTNYGYTF. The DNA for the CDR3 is TGTGCCAGCAGCCCCCGCCGACAGGGAAGTACTAACTATGGCTACACCTTC.

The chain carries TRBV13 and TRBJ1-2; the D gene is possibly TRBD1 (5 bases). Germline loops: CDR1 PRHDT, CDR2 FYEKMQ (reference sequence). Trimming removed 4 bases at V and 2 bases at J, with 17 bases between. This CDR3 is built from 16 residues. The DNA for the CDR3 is TGTGCCAGCAGCTCCCTGGCGGGGCAGAACAACTATGGCTACACCTTC. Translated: CASSSLAGQNNYGYTF.

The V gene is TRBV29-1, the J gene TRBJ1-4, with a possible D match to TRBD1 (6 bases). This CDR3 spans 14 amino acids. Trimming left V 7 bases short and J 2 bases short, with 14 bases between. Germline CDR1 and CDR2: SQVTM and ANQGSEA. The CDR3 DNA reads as TGCAGCGCCCCTTTTACAGGGACTAATGAAAAACTGTTTTTT. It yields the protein CSAPFTGTNEKLFF.

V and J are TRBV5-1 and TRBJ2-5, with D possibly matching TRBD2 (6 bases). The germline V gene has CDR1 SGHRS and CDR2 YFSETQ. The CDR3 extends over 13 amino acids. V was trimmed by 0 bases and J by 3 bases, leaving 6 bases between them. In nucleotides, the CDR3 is TGCGCCAGCAGCTTGGGCGGGGAAGAGACCCAGTACTTC. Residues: CASSLGGEETQYF.

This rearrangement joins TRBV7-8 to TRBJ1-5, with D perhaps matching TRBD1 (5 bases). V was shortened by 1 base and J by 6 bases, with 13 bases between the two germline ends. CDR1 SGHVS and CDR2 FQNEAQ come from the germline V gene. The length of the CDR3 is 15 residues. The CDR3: CASSLDGGSGQPQHF. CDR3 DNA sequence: TGTGCCAGCAGCTTAGACGGGGGTTCTGGTCAGCCCCAGCATTTT.

The CDR3 reads CASSTARDTQYF. DNA for the CDR3: TGTGCCAGCAGCACCGCCCGGGATACGCAGTATTTT. The V and J genes are TRBV12-3 or TRBV12-4 and TRBJ2-3; D is ambiguous. With 6 bases removed from V and 6 bases from J, the gap between germline ends came to 10 bases. The CDR3 is 12 residues long.

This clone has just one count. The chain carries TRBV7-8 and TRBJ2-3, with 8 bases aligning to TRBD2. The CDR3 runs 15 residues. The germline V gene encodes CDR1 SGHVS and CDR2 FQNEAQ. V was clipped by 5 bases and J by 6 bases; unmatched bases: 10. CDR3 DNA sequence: TGTGCCAGCAGCCCGGGACTAGTGAGGGGGGATACGCAGTATTTT. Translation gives CASSPGLVRGDTQYF. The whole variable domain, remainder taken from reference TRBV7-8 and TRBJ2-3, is GAGVSQSPRYKVAKRGQDVALRCDPISGHVSLFWYQQALGQGPEFLTYFQNEAQLDKSGLPSDRFFAERPEGSVSTLKIQRTQQEDSAVYLCASSPGLVRGDTQYFGPGTRLTVL.

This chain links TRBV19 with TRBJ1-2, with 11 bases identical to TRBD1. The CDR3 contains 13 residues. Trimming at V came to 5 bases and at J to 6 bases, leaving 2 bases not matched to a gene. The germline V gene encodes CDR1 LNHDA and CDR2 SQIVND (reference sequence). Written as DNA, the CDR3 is TGTGCCAGTAGTCTGGGACAGGGGGATGGCTACACCTTC. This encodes CASSLGQGDGYTF.

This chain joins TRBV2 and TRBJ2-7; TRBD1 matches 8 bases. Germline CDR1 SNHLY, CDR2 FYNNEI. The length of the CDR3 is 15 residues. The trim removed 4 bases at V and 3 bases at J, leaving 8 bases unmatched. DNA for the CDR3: TGTGCCAGCAGTGCCCCGTCGGGACAGGTCTACGAGCAGTACTTC. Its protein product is CASSAPSGQVYEQYF.

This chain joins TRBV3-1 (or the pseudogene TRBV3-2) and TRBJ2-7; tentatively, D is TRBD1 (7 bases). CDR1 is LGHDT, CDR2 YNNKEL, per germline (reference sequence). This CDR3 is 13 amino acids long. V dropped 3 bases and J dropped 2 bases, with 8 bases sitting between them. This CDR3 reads CASSHRGAYEQYF. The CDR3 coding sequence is TGTGCCAGCAGCCACAGGGGGGCCTACGAGCAGTACTTC.

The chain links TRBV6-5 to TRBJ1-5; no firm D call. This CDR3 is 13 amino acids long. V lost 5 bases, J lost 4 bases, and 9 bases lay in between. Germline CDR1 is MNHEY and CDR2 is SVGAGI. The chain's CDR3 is CASSPDYNQPQHF. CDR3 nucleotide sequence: TGTGCCAGCAGTCCGGACTATAATCAGCCCCAGCATTTT.

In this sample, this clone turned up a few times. This chain's CDR3 is CASSLEAGVGYTF. The CDR3 coding sequence is TGTGCCAGCAGCTTGGAGGCAGGGGTAGGATACACCTTC. V usage is TRBV5-4 and J usage is TRBJ1-2, with TRBD1 as a possible D gene (6 bases). Trimming shortened V by 0 bases and J by 11 bases, and 14 bases separated the two germline ends. Germline assignment: CDR1 SGHNT and CDR2 YYREEE (reference sequence). The CDR3 covers 13 residues.

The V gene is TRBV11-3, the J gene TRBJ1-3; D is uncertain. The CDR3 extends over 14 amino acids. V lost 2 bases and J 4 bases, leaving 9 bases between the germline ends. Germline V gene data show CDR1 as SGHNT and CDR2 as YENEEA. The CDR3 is CASSLRTSGNTIYF. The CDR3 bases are TGTGCCAGCAGCTTAAGAACATCGGGAAACACCATATATTTT.

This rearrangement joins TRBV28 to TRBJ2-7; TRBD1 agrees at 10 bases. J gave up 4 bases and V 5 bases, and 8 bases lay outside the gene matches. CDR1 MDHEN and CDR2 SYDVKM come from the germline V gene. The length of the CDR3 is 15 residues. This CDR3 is CASSPSGDRGYEQYF. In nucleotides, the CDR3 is TGTGCCAGCAGTCCCTCGGGGGACAGGGGATACGAGCAGTACTTC.

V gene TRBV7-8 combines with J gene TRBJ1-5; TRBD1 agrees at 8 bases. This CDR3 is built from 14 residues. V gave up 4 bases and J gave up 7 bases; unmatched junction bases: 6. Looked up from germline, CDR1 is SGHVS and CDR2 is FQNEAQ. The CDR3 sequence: CASSWGDRKQPQHF. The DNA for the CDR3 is TGTGCCAGCAGCTGGGGGGACAGGAAACAGCCCCAGCATTTT.

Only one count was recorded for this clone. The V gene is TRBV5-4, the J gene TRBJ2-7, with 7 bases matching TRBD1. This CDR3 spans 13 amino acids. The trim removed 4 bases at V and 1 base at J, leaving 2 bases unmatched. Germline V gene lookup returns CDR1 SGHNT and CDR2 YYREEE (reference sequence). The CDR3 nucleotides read TGTGCCAGCAGCAACAGGGGTTCCTACGAGCAGTACTTC. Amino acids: CASSNRGSYEQYF. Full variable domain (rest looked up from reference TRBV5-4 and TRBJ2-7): ETGVTQSPTHLIKTRGQQVTLRCSSQSGHNTVSWYQQALGQGPQFIFQYYREEENGRGNFPPRFSGLQFPNYSSELNVNALELDDSALYLCASSNRGSYEQYFGPGTRLTVT.

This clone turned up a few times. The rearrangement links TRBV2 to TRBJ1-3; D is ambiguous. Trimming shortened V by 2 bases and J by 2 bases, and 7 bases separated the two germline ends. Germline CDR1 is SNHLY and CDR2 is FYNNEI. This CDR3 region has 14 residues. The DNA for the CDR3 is TGTGCCAGCAGTGAACGGTTAACTGGAAACACCATATATTTT. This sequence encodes CASSERLTGNTIYF.

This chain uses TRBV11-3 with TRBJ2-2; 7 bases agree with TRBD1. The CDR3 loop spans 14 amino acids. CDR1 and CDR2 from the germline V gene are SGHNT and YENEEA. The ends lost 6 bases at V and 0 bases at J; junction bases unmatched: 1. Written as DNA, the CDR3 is TGTGCCAGCAGTGACAGGGCGAACACCGGGGAGCTGTTTTTT. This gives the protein CASSDRANTGELFF.